The 25 T cell receptor beta chains given below trace back to one sample, sequenced in a study of beta chain features in type 1 diabetes. Isolated RNA was reverse transcribed in full, so expressed TCRB transcripts were sequenced. Only in-frame clones appear in the TCRdb table, and some are missing; sequencing was by immunoSEQ multiplex PCR. The data show approximately 37,000 clones, around 60% seen once. Sequencing was carried out using Tregs from blood. The receptor source for this set is a woman in her twenties or thirties in good health.

This chain joins TRBV5-6 and TRBJ2-2; possibly TRBD1 for D (5 bases). The CDR3 loop spans 14 amino acids. Germline V gene data show CDR1 as SGHDT and CDR2 as YYEEEE. The V end was cut by 3 bases, the J end by 6 bases, with 12 bases between. In DNA form, the CDR3 reads TGTGCCAGCAGCTGGCAGGGTGTGGCCGGGGAGCTGTTTTTT. Translating it yields CASSWQGVAGELFF.

This chain links TRBV4-1 with TRBJ1-2, with D perhaps matching TRBD1 (5 bases). The ends were cut back, 8 bases at V and 6 bases at J, with 19 bases in the middle. This CDR3 has 14 amino acids. Germline-derived CDR1 and CDR2 are MGHRA and YSYEKL. The chain's CDR3 is CASLPPHRKHGYTF. CDR3 nucleotides: TGCGCCAGCCTCCCCCCCCACAGGAAGCATGGCTACACCTTC.

This clone showed up just a few times. The chain links TRBV19 to TRBJ1-5, with 11 bases that match TRBD1. V lost 7 bases and J lost 7; bases outside the gene matches: 15. The germline V gene encodes CDR1 LNHDA and CDR2 SQIVND (reference sequence). The CDR3 has 17 amino acids. CDR3 sequence reads: CASTPRGGQGVEQPQHF. Written as DNA, the CDR3 is TGTGCCAGTACCCCCCGGGGGGGACAGGGGGTAGAGCAGCCCCAGCATTTT. The entire variable domain, with the rest obtained from reference TRBV19 and TRBJ1-5, is as follows: DGGITQSPKYLFRKEGQNVTLSCEQNLNHDAMYWYRQDPGQGLRLIYYSQIVNDFQKGDIAEGYSVSREKKESFPLTVTSAQKNPTAFYLCASTPRGGQGVEQPQHFGDGTRLSIL.

The chain uses TRBV27 and TRBJ2-4; 12 bases are a match to TRBD2. Germline-derived CDR1 and CDR2 are MNHEY and SMNVEV (reference sequence). V was pared by 0 bases and J by 4 bases, with 4 bases of the junction left unmatched. This CDR3 region has 17 residues. DNA for the CDR3: TGTGCCAGCAGTTTATCGCCCGGACTAGCGGGAAAAAACATTCAGTACTTC. This gives the protein CASSLSPGLAGKNIQYF.

The chain uses TRBV7-2 and TRBJ1-2; unclear D gene. Germline lookup yields CDR1 SGHTA and CDR2 FQGNSA. Trimming cost V 2 bases and J 6 bases, with 13 bases left between them. This CDR3 is built from 14 residues. The CDR3 protein is CASSLYLTAHGYTF. CDR3 nucleotides: TGTGCCAGCAGCTTATACTTAACAGCCCATGGCTACACCTTC.

This clone occurred a few times. The chain couples TRBV5-6 to TRBJ2-7, with D perhaps TRBD2 (6 bases). V lost 1 base and J lost 1, with 15 bases in between. The germline V gene has CDR1 SGHDT and CDR2 YYEEEE. The CDR3 is 16 amino acids. As DNA, the CDR3 is TGTGCCAGCAGCTTGCGCGGAGGGCGGGATTCCTACGAGCAGTACTTC. It yields the protein CASSLRGGRDSYEQYF.

This chain uses TRBV30 with TRBJ1-1; TRBD1 matches 9 bases. The CDR3 totals 13 residues. CDR1 and CDR2 from the germline V gene are GTSNPN and SVGIG (reference sequence). J gave up 2 bases and V 3 bases, and 1 base lay outside the gene matches. The CDR3 loop reads CAWRGQGNTEAFF. The CDR3 nucleotides are TGTGCCTGGAGGGGACAGGGTAACACTGAAGCTTTCTTT.

This clone was seen a single time. The chain links TRBV19 to TRBJ2-1; the D gene is possibly TRBD1 (6 bases). Trimming stripped 3 bases from V and 12 bases from J, with 18 bases between. Germline values: CDR1 LNHDA, CDR2 SQIVND (reference sequence). The CDR3 covers 14 residues. The CDR3 loop is CASSIPGTLTPQFF. CDR3 in DNA: TGTGCCAGTAGTATCCCTGGGACACTAACACCGCAGTTCTTC. The entire variable domain, with the rest obtained from reference TRBV19 and TRBJ2-1, is as follows: DGGITQSPKYLFRKEGQNVTLSCEQNLNHDAMYWYRQDPGQGLRLIYYSQIVNDFQKGDIAEGYSVSREKKESFPLTVTSAQKNPTAFYLCASSIPGTLTPQFFGPGTRLTVL.

The chain uses TRBV18 and TRBJ2-1; TRBD2 aligns across 9 bases. Germline lookup yields CDR1 KGHSH and CDR2 LQKENI. Unmatched junction bases numbered 7, after V lost 1 base and J lost 6 bases. The CDR3 totals 16 residues. The CDR3 loop is CASSPLPGLASNEQFF. The CDR3 DNA is TGTGCCAGCTCACCACTTCCGGGACTAGCCTCCAATGAGCAGTTCTTC.

The genes are TRBV7-2 and TRBJ1-5; possibly TRBD1 for D (5 bases). The CDR3 is made up of 14 amino acids. V lost 2 bases to trimming and J lost 6 bases, with 11 bases between them. Germline CDR1 and CDR2: SGHTA and FQGNSA. CDR3 residues: CASSLFTGFQPQHF. CDR3 DNA: TGTGCCAGCAGCTTATTTACAGGCTTTCAGCCCCAGCATTTT.

The chain joins TRBV4-3 to TRBJ2-1; TRBD2 is a possible D gene (6 bases). Germline lookup yields CDR1 LGHNA and CDR2 YSLEER. The CDR3 has 17 residues. V gave up 4 bases and J gave up 7 bases, with 23 bases separating them. The CDR3 here is CASSPSPPGLDRNEQFF. The CDR3 DNA reads TGCGCCAGCAGCCCATCCCCCCCGGGACTGGACCGGAATGAGCAGTTCTTC.

For the CDR3, the DNA is TGTGCCAGCTCACACGCCGCGCGGAGGGATTATGGCTACACCTTC. This codes for CASSHAARRDYGYTF. The rearrangement joins TRBV18 to TRBJ1-2; no definite D call. Germline CDR1 KGHSH, CDR2 LQKENI. The CDR3 totals 15 residues. Between the trimmed V and J ends, which lost 4 bases and 5 bases, there was a span of 17 bases. The variable domain in full, completed from reference TRBV18 and TRBJ1-2, reads NAGVMQNPRHLVRRRGQEARLRCSPMKGHSHVYWYRQLPEEGLKFMVYLQKENIIDESGMPKERFSAEFPKEGPSILRIQQVVRGDSAAYFCASSHAARRDYGYTFGSGTRLTVV.

This chain links TRBV5-1 with TRBJ1-2; TRBD1 agrees at 8 bases. Per germline, CDR1 SGHRS and CDR2 YFSETQ. Germline trimming cut 2 bases from V and 8 bases from J; bases unmatched to any gene: 11. CDR3 length: 15 amino acids. CDR3 in DNA: TGCGCCAGCAGCTTACTGACAGGGGACTCAACCGGCTACACCTTC. It specifies CASSLLTGDSTGYTF.

This chain joins TRBV5-6 and TRBJ2-1; D is uncertain. The germline CDR1 and CDR2 sequences are SGHDT and YYEEEE. Trimming took 0 bases from V and 15 from J, leaving 13 bases between them. The CDR3 covers 12 residues. The CDR3 loop reads CASSLARTPPFF. The DNA of the CDR3 is TGTGCCAGCAGCTTGGCCCGAACTCCTCCGTTCTTC.

This chain joins TRBV6-1 and TRBJ2-1; tentatively, D is TRBD2 (7 bases). Germline loops: CDR1 MNHNS, CDR2 SASEGT. This CDR3 is 19 amino acids long. V was pared by 4 bases and J by 3 bases, with 25 bases between. Written as DNA, the CDR3 is TGTGCCAGCAGTGGATCGGGGGCGGGAGTCGTGGGGGACTACAATGAGCAGTTCTTC. It is translated as CASSGSGAGVVGDYNEQFF.

The V call is TRBV7-2, the J call TRBJ2-1; 10 bases fit TRBD2. In germline, CDR1 is SGHTA, CDR2 FQGNSA. The length of the CDR3 is 16 residues. V was pared by 3 bases and J by 7 bases, with 9 bases of the junction left unmatched. The CDR3 DNA reads as TGTGCCAGCAGCTTGGTGAGCGGGAGGGAGTTGAATGAGCAGTTCTTC. Its protein product is CASSLVSGRELNEQFF.

V and J are TRBV4-3 and TRBJ1-4; a weak D match, TRBD1 (6 bases). Germline V gene lookup returns CDR1 LGHNA and CDR2 YSLEER. V lost 1 base, J lost 8 bases, and 8 bases lay in between. This CDR3 is 13 amino acids long. Here the CDR3 reads CASSQAGGEKLFF. The DNA for the CDR3 is TGCGCCAGCAGCCAAGCTGGGGGCGAAAAACTGTTTTTT.

The sample holds one count of this clone. The chain recombines TRBV4-1 with TRBJ1-4; D gene unclear. Between the trimmed V and J ends, which lost 1 base and 8 bases, there was a span of 5 bases. The germline CDR1 and CDR2 sequences are MGHRA and YSYEKL. This CDR3 has 12 residues. The CDR3 loop reads CASSQVEEKLFF. CDR3 DNA sequence: TGCGCCAGCAGCCAAGTTGAGGAAAAACTGTTTTTT.

This clone has only one observation. V gene TRBV7-2 combines with J gene TRBJ1-2; 9 nucleotides agree with TRBD1. The V and J ends lost 0 bases and 1 base, in that order; junction bases with no gene match: 3. The CDR3 is 16 residues long. Looked up from germline, CDR1 is SGHTA and CDR2 is FQGNSA. CDR3 sequence (DNA): TGTGCCAGCAGCTTAGCAGGGGGACAGGGTAACTATGGCTACACCTTC. This sequence encodes CASSLAGGQGNYGYTF. The whole variable domain, filled in from reference TRBV7-2 and TRBJ1-2, reads GAGVSQSPSNKVTEKGKDVELRCDPISGHTALYWYRQSLGQGLEFLIYFQGNSAPDKSGLPSDRFSAERTGGSVSTLTIQRTQQEDSAVYLCASSLAGGQGNYGYTFGSGTRLTVV.

The chain joins TRBV5-1 to TRBJ1-1; D may be TRBD1 (5 bases). The CDR3 length is 15 residues. The V end lost 0 bases, the J end lost 0 bases, and 9 bases lay between the germline ends. Germline V CDR1 and CDR2: SGHRS, YFSETQ. Written as DNA, the CDR3 is TGCGCCAGCAGCTTGGGATCAGGGCTGAACACTGAAGCTTTCTTT. It translates to CASSLGSGLNTEAFF.

V is TRBV18 and J is TRBJ2-5; 7 bases are a match to TRBD2. CDR1 and CDR2 from the germline V gene are KGHSH and LQKENI. The CDR3 sequence is 14 residues long. The ends lost 6 bases at V and 5 bases at J; junction bases unmatched: 9. CDR3 nucleotides: TGTGCCAGCTCCGGGACTACAAGTCGGGAGACCCAGTACTTC. Translation gives CASSGTTSRETQYF.

This clone appeared a single time. The chain links TRBV7-3 to TRBJ2-1, with TRBD2 identical over 11 bases. The germline gives CDR1 SGHTA, CDR2 FQGTGA. The V and J ends lost 0 bases and 4 bases, in that order; junction bases with no gene match: 2. The CDR3 runs to 16 residues. CDR3 DNA sequence: TGTGCCAGCAGCTTAACTAGGACTAGCGGGTACAATGAGCAGTTCTTC. It specifies CASSLTRTSGYNEQFF.

The chain couples TRBV19 to TRBJ1-1; D perhaps matches TRBD1 (5 bases). Germline V CDR1 and CDR2: LNHDA, SQIVND (reference sequence). This CDR3 spans 12 amino acids. V lost 8 bases and J lost 6, with 13 bases in between. The CDR3 bases are TGTGCCAGTGGAGACGGGGGACCTGAAGCTTTCTTT. Amino acid sequence: CASGDGGPEAFF.

The chain combines TRBV6-1 with TRBJ2-5, with D uncertain. Gene TRBJ2-7 matches the end of the DNA better, so the J call may be wrong. CDR1 is MNHNS and CDR2 is SASEGT in the germline V gene. This CDR3 comprises 11 residues. CDR3 bases: TGTGCCAGCAGCTTTGAGGTCGAGCAGTACTTC. Protein product: CASSFEVEQYF.

This rearrangement joins TRBV5-6 to TRBJ2-5; TRBD1 matches 11 bases. V lost 0 bases to trimming and J lost 5 bases; unmatched junction nucleotides: 6. Germline assignment: CDR1 SGHDT and CDR2 YYEEEE. The CDR3 is 16 amino acids. Here the CDR3 reads CASSLVRTGGYETQYF. CDR3 in DNA: TGTGCCAGCAGCTTGGTTAGGACAGGGGGCTACGAGACCCAGTACTTC.